This TCR beta chain was recovered during a study of cytomegalovirus exposure and HLA in healthy donors. The overall study: About 77 million unique TCRs from HLA-typed donors made up an early data release.

The PCR was carried out with 60 Vbeta primers and 13 Jbeta primers. The authors' processing: Later, an analysis found roughly 80 million unique TCR beta chains, and around 10 million of these were shared. The protocol was immunoSEQ multiplex PCR, while the TCRdb copy is restricted to in-frame clones and leaves out a portion. V, J and clone size were drawn from that table, and D and trimming were deduced from the DNA. In the table there are some 200,000 clones, around 81% of which are singletons. V was shortened by 3 bases and J by 0 bases, with 11 bases between the two germline ends. In germline, CDR1 is KGHSH, CDR2 LQKENI. This CDR3 has 16 amino acids.

Source material: PBMCs. This chain connects TRBV18 to TRBJ1-4; no definite D call. This receptor was obtained from a woman aged 25 to 39 in good health and CMV-seronegative. CDR3 protein: CASSPTRESTNEKLFF. CDR3 bases: TGTGCCAGCTCACCTACGAGGGAATCAACTAATGAAAAACTGTTTTTT.